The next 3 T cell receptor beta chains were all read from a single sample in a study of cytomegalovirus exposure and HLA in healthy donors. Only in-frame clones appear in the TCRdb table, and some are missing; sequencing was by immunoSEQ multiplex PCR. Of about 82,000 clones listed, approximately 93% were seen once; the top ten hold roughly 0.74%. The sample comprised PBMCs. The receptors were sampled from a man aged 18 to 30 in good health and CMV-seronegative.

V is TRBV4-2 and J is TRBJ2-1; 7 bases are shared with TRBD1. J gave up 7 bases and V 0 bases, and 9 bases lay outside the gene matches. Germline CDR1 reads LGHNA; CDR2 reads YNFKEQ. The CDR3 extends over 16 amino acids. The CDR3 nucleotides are TGTGCCAGCAGCCAAGAGATCATAGGGGGACAGAATGAGCAGTTCTTC. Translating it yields CASSQEIIGGQNEQFF.

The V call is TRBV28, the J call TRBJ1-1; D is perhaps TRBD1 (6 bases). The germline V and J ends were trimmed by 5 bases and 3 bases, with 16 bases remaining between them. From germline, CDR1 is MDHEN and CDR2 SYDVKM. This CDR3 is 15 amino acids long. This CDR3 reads CASSTQGLGDTEAFF. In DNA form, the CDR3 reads TGTGCCAGCAGTACCCAGGGGCTGGGGGACACTGAAGCTTTCTTT.

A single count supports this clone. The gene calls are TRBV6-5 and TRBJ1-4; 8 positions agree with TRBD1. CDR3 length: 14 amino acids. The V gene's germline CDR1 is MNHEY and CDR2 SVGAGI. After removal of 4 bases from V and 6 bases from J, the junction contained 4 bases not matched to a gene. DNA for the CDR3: TGTGCCAGCAGTTGGCAGACAGGGGATGAAAAACTGTTTTTT. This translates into CASSWQTGDEKLFF.